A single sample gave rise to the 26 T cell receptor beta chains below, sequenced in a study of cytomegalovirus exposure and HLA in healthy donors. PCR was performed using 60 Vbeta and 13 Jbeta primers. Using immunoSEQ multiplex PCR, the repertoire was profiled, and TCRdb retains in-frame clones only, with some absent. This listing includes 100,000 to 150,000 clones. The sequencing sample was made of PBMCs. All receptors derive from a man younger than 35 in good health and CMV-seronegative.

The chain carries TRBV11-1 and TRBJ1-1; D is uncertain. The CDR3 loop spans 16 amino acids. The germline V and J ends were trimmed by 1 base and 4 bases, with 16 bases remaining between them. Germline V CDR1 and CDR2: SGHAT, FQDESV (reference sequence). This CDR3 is CASSLEEGRSRTEAFF. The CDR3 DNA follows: TGTGCCAGCAGCTTAGAGGAAGGGAGGTCGCGCACTGAAGCTTTCTTT.

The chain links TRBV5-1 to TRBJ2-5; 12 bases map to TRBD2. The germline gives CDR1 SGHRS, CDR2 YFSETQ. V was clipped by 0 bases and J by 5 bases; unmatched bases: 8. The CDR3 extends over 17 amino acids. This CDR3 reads CASSLGSSGRARETQYF. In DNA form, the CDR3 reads TGCGCCAGCAGCTTGGGATCTAGCGGGAGGGCTCGGGAGACCCAGTACTTC.

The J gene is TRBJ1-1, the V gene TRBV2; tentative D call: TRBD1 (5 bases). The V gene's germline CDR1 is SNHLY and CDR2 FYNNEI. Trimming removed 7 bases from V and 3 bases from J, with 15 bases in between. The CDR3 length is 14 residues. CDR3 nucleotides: TGTGCCAGCACCCTCAGGGAGGAGTACACTGAAGCTTTCTTT. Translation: CASTLREEYTEAFF.

The CDR3 coding sequence is TGTGCCAGCAGCTTAGTGGTCGGTCAAGAGACCCAGTACTTC. Residues: CASSLVVGQETQYF. The chain joins TRBV7-9 to TRBJ2-5; D is undetermined. The V gene lost 1 base and the J gene lost 2 bases, with 8 bases spanning the gap. This CDR3 region has 14 residues. CDR1 is SEHNR, CDR2 FQNEAQ, per germline (reference sequence).

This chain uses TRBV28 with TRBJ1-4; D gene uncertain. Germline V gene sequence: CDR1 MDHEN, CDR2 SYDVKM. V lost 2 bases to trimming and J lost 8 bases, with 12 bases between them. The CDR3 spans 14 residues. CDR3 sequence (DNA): TGTGCCAGCAGTTTAGGGCAGGCCCTAGAAAAACTGTTTTTT. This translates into CASSLGQALEKLFF.

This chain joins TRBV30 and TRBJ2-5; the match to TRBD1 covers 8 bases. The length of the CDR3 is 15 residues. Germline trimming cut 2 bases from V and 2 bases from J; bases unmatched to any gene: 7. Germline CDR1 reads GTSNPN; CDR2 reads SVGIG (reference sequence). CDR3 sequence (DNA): TGTGCCTGGAGTCCCGGACAGGGTCAACAAGAGACCCAGTACTTC. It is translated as CAWSPGQGQQETQYF.

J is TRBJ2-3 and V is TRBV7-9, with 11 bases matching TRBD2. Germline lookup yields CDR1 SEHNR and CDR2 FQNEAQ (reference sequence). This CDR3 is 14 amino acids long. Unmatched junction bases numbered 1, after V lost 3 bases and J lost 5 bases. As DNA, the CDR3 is TGTGCCAGCAGCTTTAGCGGGGGGGGAGATACGCAGTATTTT. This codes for CASSFSGGGDTQYF. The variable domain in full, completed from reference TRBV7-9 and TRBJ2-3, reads DTGVSQNPRHKITKRGQNVTFRCDPISEHNRLYWYRQTLGQGPEFLTYFQNEAQLEKSRLLSDRFSAERPKGSFSTLEIQRTEQGDSAMYLCASSFSGGGDTQYFGPGTRLTVL.

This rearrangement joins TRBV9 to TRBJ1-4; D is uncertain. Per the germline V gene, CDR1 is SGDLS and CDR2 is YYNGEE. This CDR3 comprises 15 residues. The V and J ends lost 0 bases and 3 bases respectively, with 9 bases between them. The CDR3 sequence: CASSVGEQSNEKLFF. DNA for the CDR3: TGTGCCAGCAGCGTAGGAGAACAGTCTAATGAAAAACTGTTTTTT.

CDR3 sequence reads: CASSIMLGQGGAYEQYF. CDR3 in DNA: TGTGCCAGTAGTATTATGTTGGGTCAGGGAGGAGCCTACGAGCAGTACTTC. V usage is TRBV19 and J usage is TRBJ2-7, with TRBD2 as a possible D gene (6 bases). This CDR3 is 17 amino acids long. V lost 3 bases, J lost 2 bases, and 20 bases lay in between. Germline V gene sequence: CDR1 LNHDA, CDR2 SQIVND (reference sequence).

CDR3 amino acids: CASSLATRGGPQHF. CDR3 nucleotide sequence: TGTGCCAGCAGCTTGGCCACCCGTGGAGGGCCCCAGCATTTT. The chain couples TRBV5-6 to TRBJ1-5; no clear D gene. The V end lost 0 bases, the J end lost 9 bases, and 13 bases lay between the germline ends. Per the germline V gene, CDR1 is SGHDT and CDR2 is YYEEEE. This CDR3 is 14 amino acids long.

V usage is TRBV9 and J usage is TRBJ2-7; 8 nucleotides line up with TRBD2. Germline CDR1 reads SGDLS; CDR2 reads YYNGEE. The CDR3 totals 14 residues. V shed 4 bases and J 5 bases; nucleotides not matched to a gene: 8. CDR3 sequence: CASSRSGSVDEQYF. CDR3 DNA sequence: TGTGCCAGCAGCAGGAGCGGGAGTGTCGACGAGCAGTACTTC.

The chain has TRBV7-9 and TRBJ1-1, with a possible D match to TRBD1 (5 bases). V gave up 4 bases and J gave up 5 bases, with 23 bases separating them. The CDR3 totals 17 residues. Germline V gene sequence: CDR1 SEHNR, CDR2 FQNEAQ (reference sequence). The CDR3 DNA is TGTGCCAGCAGCTCCCCCCAACCAGGGCCCCGTGGAACTGAAGCTTTCTTT. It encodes CASSSPQPGPRGTEAFF.

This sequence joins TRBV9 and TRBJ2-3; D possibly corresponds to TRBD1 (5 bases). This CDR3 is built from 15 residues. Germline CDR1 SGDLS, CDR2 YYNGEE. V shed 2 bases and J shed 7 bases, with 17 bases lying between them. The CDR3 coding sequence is TGTGCCAGCAGCGTCTCAGGGCGGACCGACTATACGCAGTATTTT. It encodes CASSVSGRTDYTQYF.

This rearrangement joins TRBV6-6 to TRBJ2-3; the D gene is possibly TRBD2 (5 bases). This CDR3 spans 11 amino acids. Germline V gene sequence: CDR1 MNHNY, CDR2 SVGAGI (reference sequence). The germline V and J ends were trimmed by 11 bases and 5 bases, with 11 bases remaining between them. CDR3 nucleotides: TGTGCCGCCGGGGTTCAAGATACGCAGTATTTT. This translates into CAAGVQDTQYF.

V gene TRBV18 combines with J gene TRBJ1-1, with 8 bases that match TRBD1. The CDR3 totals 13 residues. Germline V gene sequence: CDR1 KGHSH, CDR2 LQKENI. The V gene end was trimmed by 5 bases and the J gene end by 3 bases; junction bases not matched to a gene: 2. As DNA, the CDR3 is TGTGCCAGCTCAACAGGGGGGGACACTGAAGCTTTCTTT. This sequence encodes CASSTGGDTEAFF. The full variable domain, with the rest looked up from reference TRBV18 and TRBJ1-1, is NAGVMQNPRHLVRRRGQEARLRCSPMKGHSHVYWYRQLPEEGLKFMVYLQKENIIDESGMPKERFSAEFPKEGPSILRIQQVVRGDSAAYFCASSTGGDTEAFFGQGTRLTVV.

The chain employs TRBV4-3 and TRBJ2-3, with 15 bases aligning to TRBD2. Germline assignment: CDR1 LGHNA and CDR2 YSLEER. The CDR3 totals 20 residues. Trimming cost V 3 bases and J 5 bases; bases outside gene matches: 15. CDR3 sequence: CASSHPIGLAGGPQGDTQYF. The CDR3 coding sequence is TGCGCCAGCAGCCATCCCATAGGACTAGCGGGGGGGCCCCAAGGAGATACGCAGTATTTT.

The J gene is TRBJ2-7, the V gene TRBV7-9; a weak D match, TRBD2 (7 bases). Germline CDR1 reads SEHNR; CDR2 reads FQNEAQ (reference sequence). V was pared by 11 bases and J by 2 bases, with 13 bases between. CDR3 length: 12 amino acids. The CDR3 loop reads CAGQGGAYEQYF. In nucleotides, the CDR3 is TGTGCCGGCCAAGGGGGGGCCTACGAGCAGTACTTC.

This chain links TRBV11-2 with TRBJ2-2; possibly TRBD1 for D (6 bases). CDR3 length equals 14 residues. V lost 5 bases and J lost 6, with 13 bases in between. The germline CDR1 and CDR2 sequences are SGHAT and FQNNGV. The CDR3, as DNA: TGTGCCAGCAGCCCCCCAAACAGGGCCGGGGAGCTGTTTTTT. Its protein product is CASSPPNRAGELFF.

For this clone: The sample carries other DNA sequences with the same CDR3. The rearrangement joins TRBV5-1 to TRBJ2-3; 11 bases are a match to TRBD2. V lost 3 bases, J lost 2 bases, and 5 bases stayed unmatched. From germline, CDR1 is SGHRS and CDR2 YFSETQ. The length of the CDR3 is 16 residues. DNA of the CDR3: TGCGCCAGCAGCTCGGGACTAGCGGCCGACACAGATACGCAGTATTTT. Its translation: CASSSGLAADTDTQYF.

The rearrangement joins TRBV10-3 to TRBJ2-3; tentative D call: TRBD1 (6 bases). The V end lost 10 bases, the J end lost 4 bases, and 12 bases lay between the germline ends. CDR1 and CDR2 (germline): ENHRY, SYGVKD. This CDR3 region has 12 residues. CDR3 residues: CATTGLADTQYF. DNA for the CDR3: TGTGCCACGACAGGTTTAGCAGATACGCAGTATTTT.

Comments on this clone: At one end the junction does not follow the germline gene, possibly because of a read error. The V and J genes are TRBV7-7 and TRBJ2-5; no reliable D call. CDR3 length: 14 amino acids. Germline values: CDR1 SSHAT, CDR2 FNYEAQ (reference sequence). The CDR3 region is CASSLRETQETQYF. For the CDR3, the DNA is TGTGCTAGCAGCTTACGAGAAACCCAAGAGACCCAGTACTTC.

CDR3 sequence (DNA): TGTGCCAGCAGCCTTCAGGGGCTTGATCAGCCCCAGCATTTT. Encoded protein: CASSLQGLDQPQHF. The rearrangement links TRBV7-9 to TRBJ1-5; D perhaps matches TRBD1 (6 bases). The V gene lost 5 bases and the J gene lost 5 bases, with 13 bases spanning the gap. The CDR3 totals 14 residues. Germline V CDR1 and CDR2: SEHNR, FQNEAQ (reference sequence).

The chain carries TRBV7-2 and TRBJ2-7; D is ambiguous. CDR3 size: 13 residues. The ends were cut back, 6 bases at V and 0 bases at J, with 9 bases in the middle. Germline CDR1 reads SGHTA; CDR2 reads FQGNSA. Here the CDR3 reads CASRQPGSYEQYF. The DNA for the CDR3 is TGTGCCAGCAGACAACCGGGCTCCTACGAGCAGTACTTC.

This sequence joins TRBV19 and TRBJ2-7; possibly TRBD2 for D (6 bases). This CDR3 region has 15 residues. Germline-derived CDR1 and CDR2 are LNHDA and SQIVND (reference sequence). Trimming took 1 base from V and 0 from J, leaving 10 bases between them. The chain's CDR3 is CASSIAGGDSYEQYF. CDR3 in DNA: TGTGCCAGTAGTATAGCGGGCGGGGACTCCTACGAGCAGTACTTC.

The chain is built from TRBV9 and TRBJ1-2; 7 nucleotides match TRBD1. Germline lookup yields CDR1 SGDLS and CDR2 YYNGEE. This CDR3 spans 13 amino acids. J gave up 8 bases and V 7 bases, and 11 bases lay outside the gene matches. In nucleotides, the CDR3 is TGTGCCAGCTCAAAAACAGGGGCTGGCGGCTACACCTTC. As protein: CASSKTGAGGYTF.

The CDR3 here is CASRVAMGDRNYGYTF. The CDR3 DNA is TGTGCCAGCAGAGTCGCGATGGGGGACAGAAACTATGGCTACACCTTC. The V call is TRBV6-6, the J call TRBJ1-2; 7 bases line up with TRBD1. Germline assignment: CDR1 MNHNY and CDR2 SVGAGI (reference sequence). Losses at the gene ends were 6 bases for V and 2 bases for J; bases not matched to a gene: 12. The CDR3 is made up of 16 amino acids.